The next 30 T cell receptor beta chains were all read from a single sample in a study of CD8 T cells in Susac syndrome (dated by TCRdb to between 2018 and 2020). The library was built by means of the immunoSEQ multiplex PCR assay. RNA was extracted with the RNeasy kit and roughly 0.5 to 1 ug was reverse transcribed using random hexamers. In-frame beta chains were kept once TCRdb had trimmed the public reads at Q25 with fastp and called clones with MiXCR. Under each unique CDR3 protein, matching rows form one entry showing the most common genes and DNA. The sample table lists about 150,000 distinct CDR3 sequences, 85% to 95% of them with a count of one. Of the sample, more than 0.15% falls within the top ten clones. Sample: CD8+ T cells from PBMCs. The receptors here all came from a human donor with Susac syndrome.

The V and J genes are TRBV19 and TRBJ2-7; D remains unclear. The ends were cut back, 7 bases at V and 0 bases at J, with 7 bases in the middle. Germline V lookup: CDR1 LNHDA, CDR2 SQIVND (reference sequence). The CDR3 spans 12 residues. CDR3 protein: CASTSSSYEQYF. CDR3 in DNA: TGTGCCAGTACTTCAAGCTCCTACGAGCAGTACTTC.

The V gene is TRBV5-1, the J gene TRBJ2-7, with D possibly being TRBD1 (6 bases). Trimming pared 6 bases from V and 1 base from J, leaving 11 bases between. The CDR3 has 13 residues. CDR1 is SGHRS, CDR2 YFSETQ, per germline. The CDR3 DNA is TGCGCCAGCACAGGGGAATTTTCCTACGAGCAGTACTTC. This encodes CASTGEFSYEQYF.

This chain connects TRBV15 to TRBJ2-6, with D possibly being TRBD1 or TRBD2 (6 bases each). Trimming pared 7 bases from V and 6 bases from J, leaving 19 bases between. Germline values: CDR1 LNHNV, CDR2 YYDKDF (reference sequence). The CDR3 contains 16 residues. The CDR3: CATTGAVHDAANVLTF. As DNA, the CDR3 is TGTGCCACCACGGGGGCGGTTCACGACGCGGCCAACGTCCTGACTTTC.

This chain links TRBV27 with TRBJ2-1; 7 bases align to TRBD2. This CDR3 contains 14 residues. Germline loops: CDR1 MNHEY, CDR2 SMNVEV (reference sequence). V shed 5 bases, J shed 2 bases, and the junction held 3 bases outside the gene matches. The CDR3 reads CASSLSGTYNEQFF. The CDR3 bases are TGTGCCAGCAGTCTCAGCGGGACCTACAATGAGCAGTTCTTC.

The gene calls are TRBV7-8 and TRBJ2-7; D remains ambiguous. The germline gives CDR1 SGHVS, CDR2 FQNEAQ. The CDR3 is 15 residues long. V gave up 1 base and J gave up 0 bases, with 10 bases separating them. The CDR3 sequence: CASSLDGSSSYEQYF. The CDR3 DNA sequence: TGTGCCAGCAGCTTAGATGGTTCCAGCTCCTACGAGCAGTACTTC.

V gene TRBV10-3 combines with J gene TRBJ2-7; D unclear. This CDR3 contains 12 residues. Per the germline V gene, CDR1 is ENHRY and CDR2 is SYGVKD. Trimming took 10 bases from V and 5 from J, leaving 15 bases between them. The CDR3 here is CATEENEDEQYF. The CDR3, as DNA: TGTGCCACCGAGGAGAACGAGGACGAGCAGTACTTC.

CDR3 sequence reads: CASSFPTFF. The CDR3 coding sequence is TGTGCCAGCAGCTTCCCGACTTTCTTT. The chain employs TRBV11-2 and TRBJ1-1; D gene ambiguous. The CDR3 loop spans 9 amino acids. Germline V gives CDR1 SGHAT, CDR2 FQNNGV. The V end was cut by 3 bases, the J end by 12 bases, with 5 bases between.

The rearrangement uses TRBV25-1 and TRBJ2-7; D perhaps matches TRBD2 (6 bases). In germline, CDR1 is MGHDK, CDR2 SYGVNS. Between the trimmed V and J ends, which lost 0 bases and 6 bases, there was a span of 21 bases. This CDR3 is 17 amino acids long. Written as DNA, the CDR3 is TGTGCCAGCAGTGAATATTTCGGGGGAAGGGGTGCAGTCGAGCAGTACTTC. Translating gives CASSEYFGGRGAVEQYF.

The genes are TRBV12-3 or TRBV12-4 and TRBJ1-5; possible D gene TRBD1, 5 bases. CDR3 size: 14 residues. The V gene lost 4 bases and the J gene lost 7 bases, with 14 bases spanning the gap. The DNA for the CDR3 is TGTGCCAGCAGTTCCGAGGGGTCCGGGCAGCCCCAGCATTTT. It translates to CASSSEGSGQPQHF.

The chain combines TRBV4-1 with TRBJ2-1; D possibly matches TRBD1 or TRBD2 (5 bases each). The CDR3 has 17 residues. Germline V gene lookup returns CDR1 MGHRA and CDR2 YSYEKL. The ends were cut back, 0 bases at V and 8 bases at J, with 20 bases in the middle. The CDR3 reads CASSQDRSGSLGDEQFF. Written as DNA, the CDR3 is TGCGCCAGCAGCCAAGATCGGTCGGGGAGCCTGGGGGATGAGCAGTTCTTC.

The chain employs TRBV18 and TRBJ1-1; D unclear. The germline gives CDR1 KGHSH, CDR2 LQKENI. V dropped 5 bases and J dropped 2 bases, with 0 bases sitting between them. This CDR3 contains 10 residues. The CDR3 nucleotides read TGTGCCAGCTCAAACACTGAAGCTTTCTTT. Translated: CASSNTEAFF.

Written as DNA, the CDR3 is TGTGCCACCAGCAGTGAACTAGCGACCTTACAGAACACCGGGGAGCTGTTTTTT. Translating gives CATSSELATLQNTGELFF. V usage is TRBV15 and J usage is TRBJ2-2; 7 bases align to TRBD2. The CDR3 runs 18 residues. The V gene's germline CDR1 is LNHNV and CDR2 YYDKDF (reference sequence). With V trimmed by 3 bases and J by 1 base, 11 bases remained unmatched.

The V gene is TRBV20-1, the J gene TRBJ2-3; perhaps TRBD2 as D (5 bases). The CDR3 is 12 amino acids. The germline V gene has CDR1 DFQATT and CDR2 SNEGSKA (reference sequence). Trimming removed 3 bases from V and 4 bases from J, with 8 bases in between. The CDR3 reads CSARWGADTQYF. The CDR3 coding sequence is TGCAGTGCTAGGTGGGGAGCAGATACGCAGTATTTT.

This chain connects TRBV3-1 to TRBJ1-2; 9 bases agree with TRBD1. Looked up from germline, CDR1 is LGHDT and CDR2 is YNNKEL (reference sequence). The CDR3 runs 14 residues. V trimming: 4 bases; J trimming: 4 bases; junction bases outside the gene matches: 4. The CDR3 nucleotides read TGTGCCAGCAGCCCGGGACAGGGAGGCTATGGCTACACCTTC. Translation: CASSPGQGGYGYTF.

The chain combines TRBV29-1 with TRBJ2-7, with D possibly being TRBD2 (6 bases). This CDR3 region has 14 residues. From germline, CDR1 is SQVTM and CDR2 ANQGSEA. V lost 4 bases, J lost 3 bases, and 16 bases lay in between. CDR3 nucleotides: TGCAGCGTTGTAGGTGTAGGGGACTTCTACGAGCAGTACTTC. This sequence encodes CSVVGVGDFYEQYF.

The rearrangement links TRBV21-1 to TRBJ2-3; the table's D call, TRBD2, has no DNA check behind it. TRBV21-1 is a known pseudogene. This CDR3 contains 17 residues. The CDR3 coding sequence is TGTGCCAGCAGCAAAGTCCAGGTTAGCGGGAGTACAGATACGCAGTATTTT. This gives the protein CASSKVQVSGSTDTQYF.

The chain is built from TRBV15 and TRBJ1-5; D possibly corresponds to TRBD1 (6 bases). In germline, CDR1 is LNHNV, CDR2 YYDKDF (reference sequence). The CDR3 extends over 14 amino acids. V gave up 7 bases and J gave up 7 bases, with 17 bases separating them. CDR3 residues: CATTSTGSYQPQHF. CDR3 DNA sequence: TGTGCCACCACGAGTACAGGGTCTTACCAGCCCCAGCATTTT.

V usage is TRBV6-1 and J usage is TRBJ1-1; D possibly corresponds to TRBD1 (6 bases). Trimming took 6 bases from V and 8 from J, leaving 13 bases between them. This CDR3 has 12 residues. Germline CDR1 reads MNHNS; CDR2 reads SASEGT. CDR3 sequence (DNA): TGTGCCAGCAGAAGCAGGGGAGACGAAGCTTTCTTT. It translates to CASRSRGDEAFF.

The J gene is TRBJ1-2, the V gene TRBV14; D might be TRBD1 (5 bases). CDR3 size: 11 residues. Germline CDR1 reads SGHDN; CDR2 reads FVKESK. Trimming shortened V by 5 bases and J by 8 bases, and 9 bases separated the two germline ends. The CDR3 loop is CASSVGAGYTF. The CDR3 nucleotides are TGTGCCAGCAGCGTTGGGGCAGGCTACACCTTC.

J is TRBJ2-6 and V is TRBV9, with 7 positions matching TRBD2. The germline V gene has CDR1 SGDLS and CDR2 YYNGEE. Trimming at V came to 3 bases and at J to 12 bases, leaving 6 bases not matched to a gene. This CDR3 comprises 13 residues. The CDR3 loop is CASSERDPPVLTF. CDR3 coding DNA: TGTGCCAGCAGCGAGCGGGACCCCCCCGTCCTGACTTTC. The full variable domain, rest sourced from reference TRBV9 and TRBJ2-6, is DSGVTQTPKHLITATGQRVTLRCSPRSGDLSVYWYQQSLDQGLQFLIQYYNGEERAKGNILERFSAQQFPDLHSELNLSSLELGDSALYFCASSERDPPVLTFGAGSRLTVL.

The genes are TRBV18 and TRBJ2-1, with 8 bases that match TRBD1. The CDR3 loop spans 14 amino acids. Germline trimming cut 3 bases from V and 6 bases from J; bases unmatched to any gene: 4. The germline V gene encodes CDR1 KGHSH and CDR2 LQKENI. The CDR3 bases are TGTGCCAGCTCACCTCCTGACAGGGGCAATGAGCAGTTCTTC. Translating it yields CASSPPDRGNEQFF.

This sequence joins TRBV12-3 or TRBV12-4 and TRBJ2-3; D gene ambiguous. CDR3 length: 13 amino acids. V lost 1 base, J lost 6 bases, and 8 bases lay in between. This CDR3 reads CASSLVESDTQYF. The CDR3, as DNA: TGTGCCAGCAGTTTAGTTGAGTCGGATACGCAGTATTTT.

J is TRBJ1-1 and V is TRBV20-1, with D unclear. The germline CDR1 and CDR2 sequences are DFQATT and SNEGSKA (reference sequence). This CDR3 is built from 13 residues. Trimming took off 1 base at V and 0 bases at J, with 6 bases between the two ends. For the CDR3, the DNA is TGCAGTGCTAGAGGCCGGTTGAACACTGAAGCTTTCTTT. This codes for CSARGRLNTEAFF.

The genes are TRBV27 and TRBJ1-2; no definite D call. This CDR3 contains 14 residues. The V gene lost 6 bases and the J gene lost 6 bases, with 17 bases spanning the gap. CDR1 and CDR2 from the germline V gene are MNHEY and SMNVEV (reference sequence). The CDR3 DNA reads TGTGCCAGCAGGCCGGGCTTAGGAGGCGATGGCTACACCTTC. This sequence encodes CASRPGLGGDGYTF.

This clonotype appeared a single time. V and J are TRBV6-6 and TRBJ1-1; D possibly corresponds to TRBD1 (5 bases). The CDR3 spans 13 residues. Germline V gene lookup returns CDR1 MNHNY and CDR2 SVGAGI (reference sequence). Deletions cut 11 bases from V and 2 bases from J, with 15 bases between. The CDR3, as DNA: TGTGCCGCTACGACAGCTACCAACACTGAAGCTTTCTTT. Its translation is CAATTATNTEAFF.

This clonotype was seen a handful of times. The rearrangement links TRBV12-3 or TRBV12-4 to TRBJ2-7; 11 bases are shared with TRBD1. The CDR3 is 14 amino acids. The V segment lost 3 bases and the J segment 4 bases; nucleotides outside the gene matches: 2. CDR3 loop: CASSFGTGGYEQYF. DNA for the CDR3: TGTGCCAGCAGTTTTGGGACAGGGGGTTACGAGCAGTACTTC.

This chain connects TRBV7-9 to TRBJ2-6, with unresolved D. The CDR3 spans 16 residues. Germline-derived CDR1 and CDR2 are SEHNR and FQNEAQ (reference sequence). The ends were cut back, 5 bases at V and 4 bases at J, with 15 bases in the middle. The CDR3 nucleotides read TGTGCCAGCAGCCCCCTAACGGGTTCCGGGGCCAACGTCCTGACTTTC. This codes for CASSPLTGSGANVLTF.

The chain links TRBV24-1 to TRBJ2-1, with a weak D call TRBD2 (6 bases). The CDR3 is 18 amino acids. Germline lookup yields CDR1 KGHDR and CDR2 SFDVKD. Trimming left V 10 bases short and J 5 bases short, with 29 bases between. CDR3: CATEDQAQTEGRDNEQFF. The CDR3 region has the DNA TGTGCCACAGAGGACCAGGCCCAAACGGAGGGGCGAGACAATGAGCAGTTCTTC.

As DNA, the CDR3 is TGTGCCAGCAGCACTCTGACAGGGCTGCCCTACGAGCAGTACTTC. Its protein product is CASSTLTGLPYEQYF. J is TRBJ2-7 and V is TRBV5-4; 7 nucleotides line up with TRBD1. Losses at the gene ends were 4 bases for V and 2 bases for J; bases not matched to a gene: 9. The CDR3 is 15 amino acids. Per germline, CDR1 SGHNT and CDR2 YYREEE (reference sequence).

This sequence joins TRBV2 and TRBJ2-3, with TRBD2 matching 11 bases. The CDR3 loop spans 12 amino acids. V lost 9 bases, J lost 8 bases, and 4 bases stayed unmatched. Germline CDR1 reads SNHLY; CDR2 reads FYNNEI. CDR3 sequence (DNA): TGTGCCAGATATGGACTAGCGGGTACGCAGTATTTT. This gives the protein CARYGLAGTQYF.